The source of this TCR beta chain is a study of Graves' ophthalmopathy and Graves' hyperthyroidism. CDR1 LGHDT and CDR2 YNNKEL come from the germline V gene (reference sequence). Trimming removed 8 bases at V and 7 bases at J, with 14 bases between. The CDR3 spans 13 residues. Investigators amplified TCR beta CDR3 regions from RNA transcripts. RT-PCR with HTBI primers came first, then second-round multiplex PCR. MiXCR was run by TCRdb on the multiplex PCR reads, yielding one entry per CDR3 protein. The sample comprises 900,000 to 1,200,000 distinct CDR3 sequences, approximately 35% of which are singletons, and 11% rests with the top ten. Hyperthyroidism patients had new diagnoses, durations under 2 months, and ages of 18 to 65. Orbital computed tomography and thyroid ultrasound, along with TRAb, serum thyroxine and clinical symptoms, underpinned diagnosis.

This receptor was identified in an adult man with Graves' hyperthyroidism. The source material was peripheral blood or thyroid tissue (not recorded which). V gene TRBV3-1 combines with J gene TRBJ1-4; D not resolved. The CDR3: CASSAFRSEKLFF. The CDR3 region has the DNA TGTGCCAGCTCAGCTTTTCGGAGTGAAAAACTGTTTTTT. Full variable domain (remainder filled in from reference TRBV3-1 and TRBJ1-4): DTAVSQTPKYLVTQMGNDKSIKCEQNLGHDTMYWYKQDSKKFLKIMFSYNNKELIINETVPNRFSPKSPDKAHLNLHINSLELGDSAVYFCASSAFRSEKLFFGSGTQLSVL.